The present T cell receptor beta chain was sequenced within a study of blood T cell repertoires in COVID-19. Overall study context: The study drew acute and convalescent COVID-19 samples from the United States, Italy and Spain.

Ages ranged from roughly 18 to 100 years, with residence in about two dozen US areas. Participants reported their clinical history, and cohort assignment relied on those reports. Two negative PCRs, clearance, or symptom resolution had been documented for recovered Cohort 3 donors. TCRdb keeps only in-frame clones here, not all; method: immunoSEQ multiplex PCR. The top ten clones hold about 5% of a sample with approximately 17,000 clones, about nine tenths of them seen once. The length of the CDR3 is 15 residues. Trimming left V 0 bases short and J 0 bases short, with 8 bases between. CDR1 and CDR2 (germline): SGHTA, FQGNSA.

The sample was PBMCs or T cells enriched from blood (not recorded which). The TCR was taken from a woman in her 30s who had recovered from COVID-19. The rearrangement links TRBV7-2 to TRBJ2-5, with D unresolved. The CDR3 loop is CASSLAADYQETQYF. The CDR3 DNA reads TGTGCCAGCAGCTTAGCGGCAGATTACCAAGAGACCCAGTACTTC.